This T cell receptor (beta chain) was sequenced during a study of cytomegalovirus exposure and HLA in healthy donors. Regarding the study as a whole: The investigators catalogued 150 or so TCR beta chains as cytomegalovirus-associated. Later analysis identified 16,000 or so TCR beta sequences associated with HLA alleles, using a false discovery rate threshold of 0.05.

Concerning this clone: As yet, its antigen is unknown.

Per the germline V gene, CDR1 is MDHEN and CDR2 is SYDVKM. V lost 2 bases and J lost 3, with 9 bases in between. The CDR3 is made up of 14 amino acids. The PCR used 60 Vbeta and 13 Jbeta primers. TCRdb's table, derived via immunoSEQ multiplex PCR, lists solely in-frame clones and lacks some. The listing records about 120,000 clones. The V gene is TRBV28, the J gene TRBJ2-3; weak D call: TRBD1 (5 bases). This sequence originates from a man aged 30-40 years in good health and CMV-seronegative. Sequencing was done on a sample of PBMCs. CDR3 sequence: CASSLGGATDTQYF. Here the CDR3 DNA reads TGTGCCAGCAGTTTAGGTGGGGCGACAGATACGCAGTATTTT. The whole variable domain, filled in from reference TRBV28 and TRBJ2-3, reads DVKVTQSSRYLVKRTGEKVFLECVQDMDHENMFWYRQDPGLGLRLIYFSYDVKMKEKGDIPEGYSVSREKKERFSLILESASTNQTSMYLCASSLGGATDTQYFGPGTRLTVL.